This TCR beta chain is drawn from a study of shared T cell receptors in the human thymus. The assay was immunoSEQ multiplex PCR, and TCRdb's table has in-frame clones only and misses some. In the table there are 700,000 or so clones, over 75% of which are singletons. Germline V CDR1 and CDR2: SGHRS, YFSETQ. Trimming removed 0 bases from V and 4 bases from J, with 24 bases in between. This CDR3 has 19 amino acids. This clone was picked up one time. These records were also assigned to another study, of human thymus T cells.

This receptor was identified in a girl less than two years old with a congenital heart defect. The chain employs TRBV5-1 and TRBJ2-3; tentatively, D is TRBD2 (6 bases). The sample taken for sequencing was thymocytes. CDR3 nucleotide sequence: TGCGCCAGCAGCTTGGCCGTTTTGGGGGGATTTGGGGTCGCAGATACGCAGTATTTT. Translated: CASSLAVLGGFGVADTQYF.